The present T cell receptor beta chain was sequenced within a study of regulatory T cells in long-lasting Graves disease. This clonotype was seen repeatedly, ten times or more. CDR3-region Arm-PCR and iRepertoire HTBI primers produced the TCR beta libraries. MiXCR, applied by TCRdb to the multiplex PCR reads, yields one record per CDR3 protein. The data show some 490,000 distinct CDR3 sequences, around 12% seen once. The time point here: newly diagnosed GD, antithyroid drugs for less than 3 months. Isolated PBMC RNA provided the starting material for the TCR library. V was cut by 4 bases and J by 6 bases, with 18 bases left in between. CDR1 is SGHVS, CDR2 FQNEAQ, per germline. The CDR3 runs 16 residues. These records were also assigned to another study, of T cells in Graves' hyperthyroidism and ophthalmopathy. As reported in that work: The HTBI set primed first-round TCR CDR3 RT-PCR.

This specimen consisted of peripheral blood mononuclear cells (PBMCs), obtained at new diagnosis, from a patient treated with antithyroid drugs. This clonotype originated in a woman between 25 and 40 years old with Graves disease. The J gene is TRBJ1-4, the V gene TRBV7-8; weak D call: TRBD1 (6 bases). CDR3 in DNA: TGTGCCAGCAGCTCGTTGGAGGGGGGGGTAGATGAAAAACTGTTTTTT. As protein: CASSSLEGGVDEKLFF.